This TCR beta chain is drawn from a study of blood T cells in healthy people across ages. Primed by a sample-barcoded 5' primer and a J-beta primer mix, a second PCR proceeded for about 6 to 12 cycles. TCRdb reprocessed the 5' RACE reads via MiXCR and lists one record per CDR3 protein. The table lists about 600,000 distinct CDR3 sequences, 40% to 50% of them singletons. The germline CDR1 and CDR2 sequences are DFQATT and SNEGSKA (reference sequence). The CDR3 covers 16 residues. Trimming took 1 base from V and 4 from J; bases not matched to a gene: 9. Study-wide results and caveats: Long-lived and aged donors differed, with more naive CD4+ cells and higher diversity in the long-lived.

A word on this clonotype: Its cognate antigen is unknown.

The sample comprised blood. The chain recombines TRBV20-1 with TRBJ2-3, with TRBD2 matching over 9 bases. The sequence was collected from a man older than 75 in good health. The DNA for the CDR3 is TGCAGTGCTAGAGGGGCCCCTAGCGGGGCCTCAGATACGCAGTATTTT. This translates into CSARGAPSGASDTQYF.